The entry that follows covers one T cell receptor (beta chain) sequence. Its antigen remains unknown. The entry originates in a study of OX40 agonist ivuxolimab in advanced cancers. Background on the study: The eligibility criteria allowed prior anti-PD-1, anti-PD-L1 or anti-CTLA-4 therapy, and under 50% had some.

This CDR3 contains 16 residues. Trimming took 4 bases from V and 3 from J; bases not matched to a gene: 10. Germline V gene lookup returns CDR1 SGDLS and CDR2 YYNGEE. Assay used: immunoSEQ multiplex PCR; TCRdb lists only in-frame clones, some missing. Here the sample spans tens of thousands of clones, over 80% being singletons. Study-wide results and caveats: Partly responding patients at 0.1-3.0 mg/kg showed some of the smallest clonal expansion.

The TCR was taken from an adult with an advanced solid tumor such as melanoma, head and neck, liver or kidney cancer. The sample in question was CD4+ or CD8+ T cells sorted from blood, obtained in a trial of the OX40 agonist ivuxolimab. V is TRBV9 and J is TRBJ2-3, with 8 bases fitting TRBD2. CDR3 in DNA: TGTGCCAGCAGCCCCGTAGAAAGACTAGCGACAGATACGCAGTATTTT. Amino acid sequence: CASSPVERLATDTQYF.